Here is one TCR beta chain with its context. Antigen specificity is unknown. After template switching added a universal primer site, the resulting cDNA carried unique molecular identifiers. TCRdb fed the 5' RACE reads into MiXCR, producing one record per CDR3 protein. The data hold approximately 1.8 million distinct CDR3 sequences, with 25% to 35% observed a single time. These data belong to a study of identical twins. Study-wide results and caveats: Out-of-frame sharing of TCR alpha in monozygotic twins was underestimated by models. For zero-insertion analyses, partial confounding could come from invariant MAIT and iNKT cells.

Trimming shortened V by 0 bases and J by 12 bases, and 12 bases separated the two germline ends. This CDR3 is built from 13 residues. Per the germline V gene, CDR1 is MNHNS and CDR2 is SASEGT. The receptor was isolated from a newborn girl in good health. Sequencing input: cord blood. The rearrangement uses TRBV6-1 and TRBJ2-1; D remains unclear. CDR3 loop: CASSEAPYPGQFF. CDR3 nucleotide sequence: TGTGCCAGCAGTGAAGCCCCATACCCAGGGCAGTTCTTC.